This T cell receptor beta chain appears in the sequencing data of a study of cytomegalovirus exposure and HLA in healthy donors. Both 60 Vbeta primers and 13 Jbeta primers went into the PCR. Profiled with immunoSEQ multiplex PCR; TCRdb holds only in-frame clones, not every one. Among over 140,000 clones listed, 70% to 85% were seen once. Trimming stripped 0 bases from V and 5 bases from J, with 12 bases between. Germline CDR1 is LNHNV and CDR2 is YYDKDF (reference sequence). The CDR3 has 15 amino acids. V and J are TRBV15 and TRBJ2-3; TRBD1 is a possible D gene (5 bases). Sequenced sample: PBMCs. The clonotype originates from a man aged 25 to 40 in good health and CMV-seropositive. The CDR3 sequence: CATSREGVEVDTQYF. CDR3 coding DNA: TGTGCCACCAGCAGAGAAGGGGTTGAAGTAGATACGCAGTATTTT.